A single sample is the source of the 31 T cell receptor beta chains below, sequenced in a study of T cell responses to AZD1222 COVID-19 vaccine. Using immunoSEQ multiplex PCR, the repertoire was profiled, and TCRdb retains in-frame clones only, with some absent. The sample lists 100,000 to 150,000 clones; 92% were seen once. Material: peripheral blood, obtained on day 0 of AZD1222 vaccination. These receptors all come from an adult in good health.

This chain joins TRBV11-3 and TRBJ2-1, with 12 bases that match TRBD2. Germline lookup yields CDR1 SGHNT and CDR2 YENEEA. V was pared by 1 base and J by 3 bases, with 10 bases of the junction left unmatched. This CDR3 spans 19 amino acids. CDR3 protein: CASSLGETSGSIGYNEQFF. CDR3 bases: TGTGCCAGCAGCTTAGGTGAGACTAGCGGGAGTATTGGCTACAATGAGCAGTTCTTC.

A single count supports this clone. One end of the junction does not line up with germline, which may come from a read error. The CDR3 region is CVSSPPLSGGQFF. The CDR3 coding sequence is TGTGTCAGCAGTCCCCCTTTGTCAGGTGGTCAGTTCTTC. The rearrangement joins TRBV28 to TRBJ2-1, with D uncertain. Germline lookup yields CDR1 MDHEN and CDR2 SYDVKM. The CDR3 is made up of 13 amino acids.

The V and J genes are TRBV19 and TRBJ1-4; D possibly corresponds to TRBD1 (6 bases). CDR3 length equals 13 residues. Trimming removed 3 bases at V and 7 bases at J, with 9 bases between. Germline CDR1 and CDR2: LNHDA and SQIVND (reference sequence). The CDR3 reads CASSIGGSEKLFF. The CDR3 DNA reads as TGTGCCAGTAGTATTGGGGGCAGTGAAAAACTGTTTTTT.

This clone was seen a handful of times. This sequence joins TRBV19 and TRBJ1-2; D ambiguous. Trimming pared 3 bases from V and 6 bases from J, leaving 14 bases between. The CDR3 loop spans 14 amino acids. The germline CDR1 and CDR2 sequences are LNHDA and SQIVND (reference sequence). The chain's CDR3 is CASSILELKNGYTF. CDR3 sequence (DNA): TGTGCCAGTAGTATCCTAGAACTAAAAAATGGCTACACCTTC.

The chain uses TRBV9 and TRBJ1-1, with D possibly being TRBD1 (5 bases). Trimming took 4 bases from V and 0 from J, leaving 22 bases between them. Germline CDR1 and CDR2: SGDLS and YYNGEE. The CDR3 consists of 18 residues. CDR3 protein: CASSLGGGLARMNTEAFF. In DNA form, the CDR3 reads TGTGCCAGCAGCCTCGGCGGGGGGTTGGCCCGGATGAACACTGAAGCTTTCTTT.

The chain links TRBV18 to TRBJ1-2, with no clear D. The V end was cut by 2 bases, the J end by 4 bases, with 11 bases between. CDR1 is KGHSH, CDR2 LQKENI, per germline. The CDR3 length is 14 residues. The CDR3 loop reads CASSPSRSLYGYTF. The CDR3 DNA follows: TGTGCCAGCTCACCAAGTAGGTCTCTCTATGGCTACACCTTC.

In its sample, this clone was seen once. The chain uses TRBV19 and TRBJ1-5; 7 bases map to TRBD1. This CDR3 is 16 amino acids long. Germline V gene sequence: CDR1 LNHDA, CDR2 SQIVND (reference sequence). With V trimmed by 7 bases and J by 5 bases, 14 bases remained unmatched. Here the CDR3 reads CASNPLPRGFDQPQHF. In DNA, the CDR3 is TGTGCCAGTAACCCCTTACCCAGGGGGTTTGATCAGCCCCAGCATTTT.

The genes are TRBV5-6 and TRBJ1-2; possibly TRBD1 for D (6 bases). Trimming stripped 6 bases from V and 3 bases from J, with 18 bases between. The CDR3 totals 15 residues. From germline, CDR1 is SGHDT and CDR2 YYEEEE. CDR3 coding DNA: TGTGCCAGCACCCAAACAGGGTATTTGGACTATGGCTACACCTTC. Amino acids: CASTQTGYLDYGYTF.

The chain employs TRBV2 and TRBJ1-4, with D unclear. Trimming removed 7 bases at V and 1 base at J, with 13 bases between. The V gene's germline CDR1 is SNHLY and CDR2 FYNNEI. This CDR3 spans 15 amino acids. The CDR3 region has the DNA TGTGCCAGCATGTTGGAAATTGTAACTAATGAAAAACTGTTTTTT. This gives the protein CASMLEIVTNEKLFF. Based on the CDR3 plus reference TRBV2 and TRBJ1-4, the full variable domain is EPEVTQTPSHQVTQMGQEVILRCVPISNHLYFYWYRQILGQKVEFLVSFYNNEISEKSEIFDDQFSVERPDGSNFTLKIRSTKLEDSAMYFCASMLEIVTNEKLFFGSGTQLSVL.

The J gene is TRBJ1-3, the V gene TRBV11-2; tentatively, D is TRBD1 (6 bases). The V end lost 4 bases, the J end lost 2 bases, and 9 bases lay between the germline ends. There are 14 residues in the CDR3. Germline CDR1 and CDR2: SGHAT and FQNNGV. The DNA for the CDR3 is TGTGCCAGCAGCTCAACAGGGCCTGGAAACACCATATATTTT. Encoded protein: CASSSTGPGNTIYF.

The chain has TRBV4-1 and TRBJ2-7; D is possibly TRBD1 (6 bases). This CDR3 spans 17 amino acids. Germline values: CDR1 MGHRA, CDR2 YSYEKL. The V gene lost 2 bases and the J gene lost 1 base, with 18 bases spanning the gap. The CDR3 nucleotides read TGCGCCAGCAGCCAATTCCTTGCCGGGACACCTTCCTACGAGCAGTACTTC. Amino acids: CASSQFLAGTPSYEQYF.

This chain joins TRBV7-9 and TRBJ1-2; 7 bases line up with TRBD1. The trim removed 4 bases at V and 6 bases at J, leaving 8 bases unmatched. Looked up from germline, CDR1 is SEHNR and CDR2 is FQNEAQ (reference sequence). The CDR3 runs 14 residues. CDR3 coding DNA: TGTGCCAGCAGCTCCCACAGGGGATACGATGGCTACACCTTC. Protein: CASSSHRGYDGYTF.

This clone was counted once. The V call is TRBV6-5, the J call TRBJ2-7; 7 bases are a match to TRBD1. CDR1 and CDR2 (germline): MNHEY, SVGAGI. The CDR3 is 14 residues long. V shed 8 bases and J 1 base; nucleotides not matched to a gene: 8. The CDR3 DNA follows: TGTGCCAGCGATTTTGCAGGGGGTTCCTACGAGCAGTACTTC. Protein sequence: CASDFAGGSYEQYF.

The rearrangement links TRBV7-2 to TRBJ2-7, with a weak D call TRBD2 (5 bases). Looked up from germline, CDR1 is SGHTA and CDR2 is FQGNSA. The CDR3 is made up of 15 amino acids. The ends were cut back, 7 bases at V and 2 bases at J, with 18 bases in the middle. CDR3 nucleotide sequence: TGTGCCAGCAACTCCCCGGGTAGCGTTACCTACGAGCAGTACTTC. Residues: CASNSPGSVTYEQYF. Using reference TRBV7-2 and TRBJ2-7 for the parts outside the CDR3, the full variable domain is GAGVSQSPSNKVTEKGKDVELRCDPISGHTALYWYRQSLGQGLEFLIYFQGNSAPDKSGLPSDRFSAERTGGSVSTLTIQRTQQEDSAVYLCASNSPGSVTYEQYFGPGTRLTVT.

The gene calls are TRBV7-9 and TRBJ1-1; tentatively, D is TRBD1 (6 bases). This CDR3 comprises 14 residues. Germline V gives CDR1 SEHNR, CDR2 FQNEAQ (reference sequence). The ends were cut back, 6 bases at V and 3 bases at J, with 14 bases in the middle. The CDR3 DNA reads as TGTGCCAGCAGACAGGGCGGCGGAGACACTGAAGCTTTCTTT. This translates into CASRQGGGDTEAFF.

In its sample, this clone was seen a few times. The chain employs TRBV6-5 and TRBJ2-7; D not resolved. The CDR3 covers 13 residues. Per germline, CDR1 MNHEY and CDR2 SVGAGI. V was pared by 2 bases and J by 0 bases, with 5 bases between. CDR3 amino acids: CASSYMSSYEQYF. CDR3 bases: TGTGCCAGCAGTTACATGAGCTCCTACGAGCAGTACTTC.

This sequence joins TRBV25-1 and TRBJ1-2; unclear D gene. Looked up from germline, CDR1 is MGHDK and CDR2 is SYGVNS. This CDR3 has 12 residues. Trimming took 6 bases from V and 1 from J, leaving 6 bases between them. The CDR3 region is CASRIHNYGYTF. The CDR3 coding sequence is TGTGCCAGCAGAATACATAACTATGGCTACACCTTC.

The rearrangement links TRBV5-1 to TRBJ2-7; D perhaps matches TRBD2 (5 bases). V dropped 4 bases and J dropped 4 bases, with 15 bases sitting between them. The CDR3 runs to 14 residues. Germline V gene lookup returns CDR1 SGHRS and CDR2 YFSETQ. The CDR3 DNA is TGCGCCAGCAGCCGGGGATTGTGGGGATACGAGCAGTACTTC. It is translated as CASSRGLWGYEQYF. Filled out from reference TRBV5-1 and TRBJ2-7, the complete variable domain reads KAGVTQTPRYLIKTRGQQVTLSCSPISGHRSVSWYQQTPGQGLQFLFEYFSETQRNKGNFPGRFSGRQFSNSRSEMNVSTLELGDSALYLCASSRGLWGYEQYFGPGTRLTVT.

V usage is TRBV11-3 and J usage is TRBJ2-3, with 7 bases that match TRBD1. The CDR3 is 16 amino acids. J was trimmed by 2 bases and V by 5 bases; bases with no gene match: 10. Looked up from germline, CDR1 is SGHNT and CDR2 is YENEEA. The CDR3 reads CASSVGGQWYTDTQYF. The DNA of the CDR3 is TGTGCCAGCAGCGTAGGGGGACAGTGGTACACAGATACGCAGTATTTT.

This rearrangement joins TRBV18 to TRBJ2-7, with D uncertain. From germline, CDR1 is KGHSH and CDR2 LQKENI. V gave up 4 bases and J gave up 0 bases, with 13 bases separating them. CDR3 length equals 15 residues. CDR3: CASSQEDALSYEQYF. For the CDR3, the DNA is TGTGCCAGCTCACAAGAGGACGCGCTCTCCTACGAGCAGTACTTC.

The gene calls are TRBV6-5 and TRBJ2-7; 9 bases are a match to TRBD1. V was pared by 7 bases and J by 3 bases, with 10 bases of the junction left unmatched. Germline lookup yields CDR1 MNHEY and CDR2 SVGAGI. The CDR3 extends over 15 amino acids. The CDR3 DNA is TGTGCCAGCAAAGAAGGGACAGGGTTCCACTACGAGCAGTACTTC. Translation gives CASKEGTGFHYEQYF.

This clone occurred a few times. The rearrangement joins TRBV3-1 (or the pseudogene TRBV3-2) to TRBJ2-2; 11 bases fit TRBD2. Unmatched junction bases numbered 4, after V lost 4 bases and J lost 3 bases. The CDR3 spans 16 residues. Germline CDR1 is LGHDT and CDR2 is YNNKEL (reference sequence). CDR3 DNA sequence: TGTGCCAGCAGCCCAGGGACTAGCGGATACACCGGGGAGCTGTTTTTT. It yields the protein CASSPGTSGYTGELFF.

This sequence joins TRBV27 and TRBJ2-2; TRBD1 agrees at 12 bases. CDR1 and CDR2 from the germline V gene are MNHEY and SMNVEV (reference sequence). With V trimmed by 3 bases and J by 6 bases, 2 bases remained unmatched. The CDR3 consists of 15 residues. CDR3: CASSLGTGGSGELFF. For the CDR3, the DNA is TGTGCCAGCAGTTTGGGGACAGGGGGCTCCGGGGAGCTGTTTTTT.

V is TRBV5-8 and J is TRBJ1-4; 8 positions match TRBD1. Per the germline V gene, CDR1 is SGHTS and CDR2 is YDEGEE. V dropped 0 bases and J dropped 17; count of bases not matched to a gene: 6. This CDR3 has 12 residues. CDR3 in DNA: TGTGCCAGCAGCTTGGGGACAGGGTTCGTTTTTTTT. As protein: CASSLGTGFVFF.

V gene TRBV6-4 combines with J gene TRBJ2-1; D perhaps matches TRBD2 (5 bases). V was trimmed by 6 bases and J by 0 bases, leaving 12 bases between them. The CDR3 extends over 15 amino acids. Germline V gene lookup returns CDR1 MRHNA and CDR2 SNTAGT. The CDR3 reads CASSVSGSSYNEQFF. The CDR3 DNA sequence: TGTGCCAGCAGCGTCAGCGGATCCTCCTACAATGAGCAGTTCTTC.

The V call is TRBV6-2 or TRBV6-3, the J call TRBJ1-1; 9 positions match TRBD1. This CDR3 region has 15 residues. Germline CDR1 MNHEY, CDR2 SVGEGT. V dropped 2 bases and J dropped 1; count of bases not matched to a gene: 2. CDR3 loop: CASSYDRGANTEAFF. The CDR3 nucleotides read TGTGCCAGCAGTTACGACAGGGGGGCGAACACTGAAGCTTTCTTT.

The chain uses TRBV19 and TRBJ2-3; 9 bases fit TRBD2. V gave up 5 bases and J gave up 1 base; unmatched junction bases: 13. CDR1 is LNHDA and CDR2 is SQIVND in the germline V gene (reference sequence). The CDR3 is made up of 18 amino acids. The CDR3 bases are TGTGCCAGTAGTCGGGATGGCCCGAAGCGGGAGGGCACAGATACGCAGTATTTT. Translated: CASSRDGPKREGTDTQYF.

The chain carries TRBV6-2 or TRBV6-3 and TRBJ2-7; either TRBD1 or TRBD2 may supply D (6 bases each). The CDR3 has 18 amino acids. Per germline, CDR1 MNHEY and CDR2 SVGEGT. Trimming shortened V by 3 bases and J by 2 bases, and 23 bases separated the two germline ends. For the CDR3, the DNA is TGTGCCAGCAGTTATGTTATCCCCCGACGAGGGGGGACCTACGAGCAGTACTTC. It codes for CASSYVIPRRGGTYEQYF.

The chain carries TRBV2 and TRBJ1-1; the D is unclear. The CDR3 contains 12 residues. The ends were cut back, 7 bases at V and 14 bases at J, with 20 bases in the middle. Germline-derived CDR1 and CDR2 are SNHLY and FYNNEI. CDR3 nucleotide sequence: TGTGCCAGCATCCTGGACCCTCAAAGTTTCTTCTTT. Protein product: CASILDPQSFFF.

The CDR3 nucleotides are TGTGCCAGCCTCGGTGGGGGAACTGAAGCTTTCTTT. As protein: CASLGGGTEAFF. The chain employs TRBV3-1 (or the pseudogene TRBV3-2) and TRBJ1-1; D possibly corresponds to TRBD1 (5 bases). Germline V gene data show CDR1 as LGHDT and CDR2 as YNNKEL (reference sequence). CDR3 length equals 12 residues. Trimming took 8 bases from V and 5 from J, leaving 12 bases between them.

This clone was seen a single time. This rearrangement joins TRBV18 to TRBJ1-6; D might be TRBD1 (6 bases). The CDR3 is made up of 13 amino acids. Germline CDR1 reads KGHSH; CDR2 reads LQKENI. The germline V and J ends were trimmed by 2 bases and 7 bases, with 6 bases remaining between them. CDR3: CASSPDRNSPLHF. DNA of the CDR3: TGTGCCAGCTCACCAGACAGGAATTCACCCCTCCACTTT.